This T cell receptor beta chain appears in the sequencing data of a study of shared T cell receptors in the human thymus. Germline V gene lookup returns CDR1 ENHRY and CDR2 SYGVKD. This CDR3 region has 21 residues. Losses at the gene ends were 0 bases for V and 2 bases for J; bases not matched to a gene: 16. Sequenced by immunoSEQ multiplex PCR; TCRdb stores in-frame clones only, minus some. The top ten clones hold over 0.008% of a sample with roughly 700,000 clones, roughly 88% of them seen once. The data also belong to a second study, concerning human thymus T cells. That work adds: Thymus pieces cut out during corrective heart surgery were the tissue that was used. Usage of V and J genes appeared biased in thymic and blood repertoires.

The sequenced sample consisted of thymocytes. The chain is built from TRBV10-3 and TRBJ2-7; 13 bases are a match to TRBD2. The TCR comes from a boy younger than two with a congenital heart defect. CDR3 sequence reads: CAISESTPGTSGIRSPYEQYF. The CDR3 DNA sequence: TGTGCCATCAGTGAGTCGACTCCCGGGACTAGCGGGATCAGGAGCCCCTACGAGCAGTACTTC.